This TCR beta chain was observed in a study of OX40 agonist ivuxolimab in advanced cancers. As for the study in general: A diagnosis of hepatocellular carcinoma, melanoma, renal cell or head and neck cancer was present in dose-escalation patients. Among those enrolled, mean age was approximately 62 years (range roughly 23 to 90) and over 70% were male. Study conclusions and caveats: Averaging showed that CD8+ T cells had more expanded clones than CD4+ did.

Peripheral blood came from all dose cohorts at three timepoints. Sequencing used immunoSEQ multiplex PCR; TCRdb keeps in-frame clones, though not all of them. This sample has 52,000 or so clones, with roughly 88% found just once. V was pared by 4 bases and J by 8 bases, with 10 bases between. The CDR3 contains 13 residues. Per the germline V gene, CDR1 is SGHNT and CDR2 is YYREEE (reference sequence). With respect to this clone: The antigen remains undetermined.

The source was CD4+ or CD8+ T cells sorted from blood, collected in a trial of the OX40 agonist ivuxolimab. V usage is TRBV5-4 and J usage is TRBJ1-6; D remains ambiguous. This receptor was taken from an adult with an advanced solid tumor such as melanoma, head and neck, liver or kidney cancer. This chain's CDR3 is CASSPRVDSPLHF. In DNA form, the CDR3 reads TGTGCCAGCAGCCCTCGGGTGGATTCACCCCTCCACTTT.